This is a list of T cell receptor beta chains from one sample in a study of Graves' ophthalmopathy and Graves' hyperthyroidism. TCRdb ran MiXCR on the multiplex PCR reads and lists one entry per CDR3 protein. The sample yields roughly 500,000 distinct CDR3 sequences, 14% seen once. The sequenced sample was blood. Every receptor here comes from a woman in her 30s with Graves' ophthalmopathy. The CDR3 runs from the conserved cysteine through the conserved F or W. The D gene is left open where the match is weak. Only part of the rows carry a size: once, few, many, or a class if the clone is expanded.

>TRBV20-1|NA|TRBJ1-1|many
TGCAGTGCTAGAACGGACAGCCAAGTCGAAGCTTTCTTT
CSARTDSQVEAFF
>TRBV11-1|NA|TRBJ2-7|NA
TGTGCCAGCAGCAAGAGGGGCCTATTGAACTACGAGCAGTACTTC
CASSKRGLLNYEQYF
>TRBV6-1|NA|TRBJ1-2|NA
TGTGCCTCTCAGAAGGTAGGGCCAGGTGGTTACACCTTC
CASQKVGPGGYTF
>TRBV15|NA|TRBJ2-2|many
TGTGCCACCATGGTCGACACCGGGGAGCTGTTTTTT
CATMVDTGELFF
>TRBV15|NA|TRBJ2-5|many
TGTGCCACCAGCAGCCTGGCTGGAGAGACCCAGTACTTC
CATSSLAGETQYF
>TRBV6-2/TRBV6-3|TRBD1|TRBJ1-1|NA
TGTGCCAGCACCTTCGAAGCGGGACAGGGGACGAACACTGAAGCTTTCTTT
CASTFEAGQGTNTEAFF
>TRBV6-5|TRBD1|TRBJ1-5|many
TGTGCCAGCAGTAACTTAGGACAGGGGAATCAGCCCCAGCATTTT
CASSNLGQGNQPQHF
>TRBV19|NA|TRBJ1-1|few
TGTGCCAGTAGTTCTCAGGTTCGGGTCACTGAAGCTTTCTTT
CASSSQVRVTEAFF
>TRBV19|NA|TRBJ1-1|many
TGTGCCAGTAGTCCGTGGACGGGGAACACTGAAGCTTTCTTT
CASSPWTGNTEAFF
>TRBV11-2|NA|TRBJ2-7|many
TGTGCCAGCAGCTTAGGAATGGCAACCTACGAGCAGTACTTC
CASSLGMATYEQYF
>TRBV12-3/TRBV12-4|TRBD1|TRBJ2-5|many
TGTGCCAGTTCCCGGGACAGGCTTCAAGAGACCCAGTACTTC
CASSRDRLQETQYF
>TRBV20-1|TRBD2|TRBJ2-5|many
TGCAGTGCTAGACAAGCGGGGGGGCTTGAGACCCAGTACTTC
CSARQAGGLETQYF
>TRBV3-1|NA|TRBJ1-1|many
TGTGCCAGCAGCCATGACCAGAACACTGAAGCTTTCTTT
CASSHDQNTEAFF
>TRBV27|TRBD1|TRBJ2-7|NA
TGTGCCAGCAGTTCTAGTCCCGGGACAGACTCCTACGAGCAGTACTTC
CASSSSPGTDSYEQYF
>TRBV12-3/TRBV12-4|NA|TRBJ1-5|many
TGTGCCAGCAGTTTAATTGTAGGGGTATCTCAGCCCCAGCATTTT
CASSLIVGVSQPQHF
>TRBV4-1|NA|TRBJ1-1|many
TGCGCCAGCAGCCAAGCACCGCGGTTTGTGAACACTGAAGCTTTCTTT
CASSQAPRFVNTEAFF
>TRBV6-1|TRBD1|TRBJ1-6|NA
TGTGCCAGCAGTAGGGAAACGGGGACAGGGGATTCACCCCTCCACTTT
CASSRETGTGDSPLHF
>TRBV20-1|NA|TRBJ2-5|many
TGCAGTGCTGCACACAGGGCCGGGGAGACCCAGTACTTC
CSAAHRAGETQYF
>TRBV6-1|TRBD2|TRBJ2-7|many
TGTGCCAGCAGTGAAGGTGCGGGAGCCTCCTACGAGCAGTACTTC
CASSEGAGASYEQYF
>TRBV28|NA|TRBJ1-2|many
TGTGCCAGCAGTTTACAGGGGCCGGGGGGCTACACCTTC
CASSLQGPGGYTF
>TRBV20-1|NA|TRBJ2-7|many
TGCAGTGCTAGAGATCTAGGCAGGGTGTACGAGCAGTACTTC
CSARDLGRVYEQYF
>TRBV6-5|NA|TRBJ1-5|NA
TGTGCCAGCAGTTCAATACAGGGTGAACCCCAGCATTTT
CASSSIQGEPQHF
>TRBV2|NA|TRBJ1-3|many
TGTGCCAGCAGTGAGGCGGGCCGCTCTGGAAACACCATATATTTT
CASSEAGRSGNTIYF
>TRBV28|NA|TRBJ2-6|many
TGTGCCAGCAGTTCAATTCCCGGGGCCAACGTCCTGACTTTC
CASSSIPGANVLTF
>TRBV7-9|NA|TRBJ1-2|many
TGTGCCAGCAGCCGAACCTGGGGCTACACCTTC
CASSRTWGYTF
>TRBV15|TRBD1|TRBJ2-2|NA
TGTGCCACCAGCAGAGATGTAGGGGGACAGCACATCACCGGGGAGCTGTTTTTT
CATSRDVGGQHITGELFF
>TRBV4-1|NA|TRBJ1-6|NA
TGCGCCAGCAGCCAACAGGGGCTCTCCTATAATTCACCCCTCCACTTT
CASSQQGLSYNSPLHF
>TRBV2|TRBD2|TRBJ2-7|once
TGTGCCAGCGGCGGGACTAGCGGGAGGTTCAACGAGCAGTACTTC
CASGGTSGRFNEQYF
>TRBV10-3|NA|TRBJ1-6|few
TGTGCCATCCAGACCGAACGGGGTAATTCACCCCTCCACTTT
CAIQTERGNSPLHF
>TRBV11-2|NA|TRBJ2-7|many
TGTGCCAGCAGCCCCCGGGGGCGGGGAGCCTACGAGCAGTACTTC
CASSPRGRGAYEQYF
>TRBV19|NA|TRBJ1-1|many
TGTGCCAGTAGTAGGACAATTGGGAACACTGAAGCTTTCTTT
CASSRTIGNTEAFF
>TRBV13|NA|TRBJ2-4|few
TGTGCCAGCAGGGTAGGTGGGGCTTTGGACATTCAGTACTTC
CASRVGGALDIQYF
>TRBV5-1|NA|TRBJ1-2|many
TGCGCCAGCAGCTTGGATCCGGGGAACTATGGCTACACCTTC
CASSLDPGNYGYTF
>TRBV6-1|NA|TRBJ1-4|few
TGTGCCAGCAGTGAAGCGCGAGACTTCATTGACGAAAAACTGTTTTTT
CASSEARDFIDEKLFF
>TRBV5-1|NA|TRBJ1-2|many
TGCGCCAGCAGCTTGGACCCGACAGAACCCTATGGCTACACCTTC
CASSLDPTEPYGYTF
>TRBV30|NA|TRBJ2-7|few
TGTGCCTGGAGCACTGGAGGGGTCTACGAGCAGTACTTC
CAWSTGGVYEQYF
>TRBV11-2|NA|TRBJ2-2|many
TGTGCCAGCAGCGGGGTCCCCACCGGGGAGCTGTTTTTT
CASSGVPTGELFF
>TRBV5-1|NA|TRBJ2-5|few
TGCGCCAGCAGCCGACAGGCAGAACAAGAGACCCAGTACTTC
CASSRQAEQETQYF
>TRBV24-1|NA|TRBJ1-2|many
TGTGCCACCAGTGACCCGGACGGGTACTATGGCTACACCTTC
CATSDPDGYYGYTF
>TRBV12-3/TRBV12-4|NA|TRBJ2-5|NA
TGTGCCAGCAGTTTTTCGGCGGGGATGGGCGAGACCCAGTACTTC
CASSFSAGMGETQYF
>TRBV6-2/TRBV6-3|TRBD1|TRBJ1-6|NA
TGTGCCAGCCTTCCGGGGACAGGGAATTCACCCCTCCACTTT
CASLPGTGNSPLHF
>TRBV19|NA|TRBJ2-2|few
TGTGCCAGTAGTATGTCGGGCGCCGGGGAGCTGTTTTTT
CASSMSGAGELFF
>TRBV12-3/TRBV12-4|TRBD1|TRBJ1-5|many
TGTGCCAGCAGTAAAGACAGGGAACGGATTACTAGCAATCAGCCCCAGCATTTT
CASSKDRERITSNQPQHF
>TRBV6-1|NA|TRBJ2-2|many
TGTGCCAGCAGTGAAGCGCAAGGGCAGGCTTACACCGGGGAGCTGTTTTTT
CASSEAQGQAYTGELFF
>TRBV29-1|NA|TRBJ1-3|many
TGCAGCGTTGACAGGGACTCTGGAAACACCATATATTTT
CSVDRDSGNTIYF
>TRBV6-2/TRBV6-3|NA|TRBJ1-1|many
TGTGCCAGCAGTTACCGGGGGCTAATCACTGAAGCTTTCTTT
CASSYRGLITEAFF
>TRBV4-1|TRBD1|TRBJ1-6|many
TGCGCCAGCAGCCAGTGGACAGGGGATAATTCACCCCTCCACTTT
CASSQWTGDNSPLHF
>TRBV6-1|NA|TRBJ2-3|many
TGTGCCAGCACCACGTCTCGGCTTCTAGCGCCAGATACGCAGTATTTT
CASTTSRLLAPDTQYF
>TRBV6-5|TRBD2|TRBJ2-5|many
TGTGCCAGCAGTTCCCCCTTTGCGGAGCGGGGCCAAGAGACCCAGTACTTC
CASSSPFAERGQETQYF
>TRBV4-1|NA|TRBJ2-7|few
TGCGCCAGCAGCCACGGGGTTGGAGCCTACGAGCAGTACTTC
CASSHGVGAYEQYF
>TRBV12-3/TRBV12-4|NA|TRBJ1-5|NA
TGTGCCAGTGACAAAACCCAGGGGAGCAATCAGCCCCAGCATTTT
CASDKTQGSNQPQHF
>TRBV6-1|NA|TRBJ1-6|many
TGTGCCAGCAGGCTCTATAATTCACCCCTCCACTTT
CASRLYNSPLHF
>TRBV6-1|NA|TRBJ1-1|few
TGTGCCAGCAGAAAAGGTGGCAGGCTTAACACTGAAGCTTTCTTT
CASRKGGRLNTEAFF
>TRBV6-5|TRBD1|TRBJ1-1|once
TGTGCCAGCAGTTACGGGACAGGGGCATCTGAAGCTTTCTTT
CASSYGTGASEAFF
>TRBV28|NA|TRBJ1-1|many
TGTGCCAGCAGCCCCGGCGGGTCAGTAGCTTTCTTT
CASSPGGSVAFF
>TRBV11-1|TRBD2|TRBJ2-5|many
TGTGCCAGCAGCTTAGCGCTCAGCGGGGGTAAAGAGACCCAGTACTTC
CASSLALSGGKETQYF
>TRBV19|NA|TRBJ2-7|many
TGTGCCAGTAGTTCCGGGGCCCTTCAAGTGGCCGAGCAGTACTTC
CASSSGALQVAEQYF